The 13 T cell receptor beta chains presented below share a single source sample, sequenced in a study of cytomegalovirus exposure and HLA in healthy donors. The PCR contained 60 Vbeta and 13 Jbeta primers. Assay: immunoSEQ multiplex PCR; the TCRdb copy retains only in-frame clones and omits some. The sample has 120,000 or so clones, around 78% seen once. Sequencing was done on a sample of PBMCs. These receptors all come from a woman aged 35 to 49 in good health and CMV-seronegative.

The chain is built from TRBV7-9 and TRBJ1-2; 7 bases map to TRBD1. Unmatched junction bases numbered 10, after V lost 3 bases and J lost 3 bases. The length of the CDR3 is 16 residues. In germline, CDR1 is SEHNR, CDR2 FQNEAQ (reference sequence). CDR3 nucleotide sequence: TGTGCCAGCAGCTTCCCATTCCAGGGGGTCGACTATGGCTACACCTTC. This sequence encodes CASSFPFQGVDYGYTF.

The chain links TRBV29-1 to TRBJ2-1, with 7 bases identical to TRBD2. Trimming cost V 3 bases and J 12 bases; bases outside gene matches: 14. Germline V gene data show CDR1 as SQVTM and CDR2 as ANQGSEA. The length of the CDR3 is 14 residues. The CDR3 DNA reads TGCAGCGTTGAGTTACAGCGGGGATCTCAGGGGCAGTTCTTC. Residues: CSVELQRGSQGQFF.

The chain employs TRBV11-2 and TRBJ2-1, with TRBD2 identical over 7 bases. The CDR3 length is 15 residues. V was clipped by 4 bases and J by 4 bases; unmatched bases: 7. Germline CDR1 and CDR2: SGHAT and FQNNGV. In DNA, the CDR3 is TGTGCCAGCAGCTATAGCGGGCGGGGGTACAATGAGCAGTTCTTC. This gives the protein CASSYSGRGYNEQFF. Combining the CDR3 with reference TRBV11-2 and TRBJ2-1 gives the whole variable domain EAGVAQSPRYKIIEKRQSVAFWCNPISGHATLYWYQQILGQGPKLLIQFQNNGVVDDSQLPKDRFSAERLKGVDSTLKIQPAKLEDSAVYLCASSYSGRGYNEQFFGPGTRLTVL.

This clone was counted a few times. V gene TRBV7-2 combines with J gene TRBJ2-7, with 8 bases lining up with TRBD1. Germline trimming cut 5 bases from V and 2 bases from J; bases unmatched to any gene: 5. Germline CDR1 and CDR2: SGHTA and FQGNSA. The CDR3 runs to 14 residues. CDR3 loop: CASSPRTGPYEQYF. Written as DNA, the CDR3 is TGTGCCAGCAGCCCCAGGACAGGGCCCTACGAGCAGTACTTC.

V and J are TRBV6-5 and TRBJ2-7, with 7 bases that match TRBD1. The CDR3 is made up of 15 amino acids. The germline gives CDR1 MNHEY, CDR2 SVGAGI. With V trimmed by 2 bases and J by 3 bases, 7 bases remained unmatched. DNA of the CDR3: TGTGCCAGCAGTTACCGGGACAGTCCAAACTACGAGCAGTACTTC. It is translated as CASSYRDSPNYEQYF.

CDR3 in amino acids: CAISGRGNEQFF. The DNA of the CDR3 is TGTGCCATCAGTGGTCGAGGCAATGAGCAGTTCTTC. The chain carries TRBV10-3 and TRBJ2-1; D gene uncertain. Germline CDR1 and CDR2: ENHRY and SYGVKD. This CDR3 has 12 amino acids. V was clipped by 4 bases and J by 6 bases, with 7 bases between them.

The rearrangement uses TRBV7-8 and TRBJ2-2, with 8 bases matching TRBD2. Germline loops: CDR1 SGHVS, CDR2 FQNEAQ. This CDR3 has 16 residues. Unmatched junction bases numbered 9, after V lost 2 bases and J lost 7 bases. The DNA of the CDR3 is TGTGCCAGCAGCTTAACGGGGGGGTATCTTTACGGGGAGCTGTTTTTT. Its translation: CASSLTGGYLYGELFF.

This chain links TRBV28 with TRBJ1-1; D not resolved. Trimming left V 7 bases short and J 0 bases short, with 15 bases between. This CDR3 is built from 15 residues. The V gene's germline CDR1 is MDHEN and CDR2 SYDVKM. CDR3 sequence reads: CASTPSGGVNTEAFF. CDR3 DNA sequence: TGTGCCAGCACCCCGTCCGGCGGGGTGAACACTGAAGCTTTCTTT.

This sequence joins TRBV28 and TRBJ1-6, with D maybe TRBD1 (5 bases). V lost 7 bases and J 7 bases, leaving 14 bases between the germline ends. The CDR3 has 14 residues. Looked up from germline, CDR1 is MDHEN and CDR2 is SYDVKM. CDR3 loop: CASTFDGGNSPLHF. DNA for the CDR3: TGTGCCAGCACCTTTGATGGGGGGAATTCACCCCTCCACTTT.

The chain recombines TRBV6-4 with TRBJ1-5; the match to TRBD1 covers 7 bases. This CDR3 is 15 amino acids long. Germline trimming cut 1 base from V and 0 bases from J; bases unmatched to any gene: 0. Germline V gives CDR1 MRHNA, CDR2 SNTAGT. CDR3 DNA: TGTGCCAGCAGTGACTGGACAGGTAGCAATCAGCCCCAGCATTTT. Amino acids: CASSDWTGSNQPQHF.

The rearrangement links TRBV7-6 to TRBJ2-7; D may be TRBD2 (6 bases). The germline V gene encodes CDR1 SGHVS and CDR2 FNYEAQ. The CDR3 length is 15 residues. Between the trimmed V and J ends, which lost 2 bases and 6 bases, there was a span of 17 bases. In nucleotides, the CDR3 is TGTGCCAGCAGCTTACTGGCGAGGGGAGGTGGCGAGCAGTACTTC. Translation: CASSLLARGGGEQYF.

This sequence joins TRBV7-2 and TRBJ1-1; the D gene is possibly TRBD1 (5 bases). CDR3 length equals 13 residues. The V gene lost 5 bases and the J gene lost 1 base, with 8 bases spanning the gap. Germline CDR1 is SGHTA and CDR2 is FQGNSA. This chain's CDR3 is CASSITGNTEAFF. The CDR3 DNA follows: TGTGCCAGCAGCATTACAGGGAACACTGAAGCTTTCTTT.

This chain links TRBV15 with TRBJ1-2; 9 bases are a match to TRBD1. This CDR3 comprises 17 residues. V shed 1 base and J 5 bases; nucleotides not matched to a gene: 11. Germline assignment: CDR1 LNHNV and CDR2 YYDKDF (reference sequence). CDR3 nucleotide sequence: TGTGCCACCAGCAGAGGTCCGGGACAGGGTATAATTTATGGCTACACCTTC. Its protein product is CATSRGPGQGIIYGYTF.